This paragraph reports one TCR beta chain. This sample was taken from a study of blood T cell repertoires in COVID-19. Germline CDR1 reads LNHDA; CDR2 reads SQIVND (reference sequence). CDR3 length equals 13 residues. V lost 6 bases, J lost 2 bases, and 11 bases lay in between. Two negative PCRs, clearance, or symptom resolution had been documented for recovered Cohort 3 donors. In the original workflow: Amplifying reference gene primers gave estimates of nucleated cell counts. Sequenced by immunoSEQ multiplex PCR; TCRdb stores in-frame clones only, minus some. That table supplies the V and J calls and clone size; D and trimming were determined from the DNA. The sample comprises more than 200,000 clones, 86% of which are singletons, and less than 2% rests with the top ten.

Sequenced sample: PBMCs or T cells enriched from blood (not recorded which). The rearrangement joins TRBV19 to TRBJ2-7; D uncertain. This TCR was recovered from a man aged 35 to 55 who had recovered from COVID-19. The CDR3 spells CASRSQVPYEQYF. The CDR3 region has the DNA TGTGCCAGTAGATCGCAGGTCCCCTACGAGCAGTACTTC.